This TCR beta chain appears in the sequencing data of a study of beta chain features in type 1 diabetes. Study-level results: Type 1 diabetes patients showed fewer insertions and more deletions at VDJ junctions. The naive, central memory and Treg TCRB repertoires looked more alike in patients than they did in healthy donors.

The entirety of the isolated RNA underwent reverse transcription, so expressed TCRB transcripts were sequenced. Clones were sequenced by immunoSEQ multiplex PCR, and TCRdb holds only the in-frame ones, with some missing. The sample lists approximately 140,000 clones, about 7.1% occurring once. CDR1 and CDR2 (germline): MNHNS, SASEGT. Unmatched junction bases numbered 17, after V lost 6 bases and J lost 16 bases. The CDR3 is 15 amino acids. This clone was counted a few times. Its antigen is unidentified. One heparinised blood draw, averaging roughly 110 mL, came from each donor. Purity exceeded 98% in all sorted populations.

The material sequenced was central memory CD4+ T cells from blood. This TCR was sampled from a woman in her twenties or thirties in good health. This chain links TRBV6-1 with TRBJ2-1; TRBD2 matches 11 bases. The CDR3 region is CASRKGASGRFDPFF. The CDR3 coding sequence is TGTGCCAGCAGGAAGGGAGCTAGCGGGAGGTTCGATCCTTTCTTC.